This T cell receptor beta chain was sequenced during a study of cytomegalovirus exposure and HLA in healthy donors. Study conclusions and caveats: According to reports, the classifier identified cytomegalovirus status with high specificity and sensitivity.

A word on this clone: Its antigen is unidentified.

It was with 60 Vbeta and 13 Jbeta primers that the PCR ran. Measured with immunoSEQ multiplex PCR; TCRdb has only the in-frame clones, and not every one. This sample has 110,000 to 150,000 clones, with 65% to 85% found just once. The length of the CDR3 is 18 residues. Germline CDR1 and CDR2: MNHEY and SMNVEV (reference sequence). J was trimmed by 4 bases and V by 1 base; bases with no gene match: 13. Sample: PBMCs. This clonotype was obtained from a male donor in good health and CMV-seronegative. The gene calls are TRBV27 and TRBJ1-1; 9 bases map to TRBD1. DNA for the CDR3: TGTGCCAGCAGTTTATACGCCGGGACAGGGAAGACAGGCACTGAAGCTTTCTTT. This codes for CASSLYAGTGKTGTEAFF.